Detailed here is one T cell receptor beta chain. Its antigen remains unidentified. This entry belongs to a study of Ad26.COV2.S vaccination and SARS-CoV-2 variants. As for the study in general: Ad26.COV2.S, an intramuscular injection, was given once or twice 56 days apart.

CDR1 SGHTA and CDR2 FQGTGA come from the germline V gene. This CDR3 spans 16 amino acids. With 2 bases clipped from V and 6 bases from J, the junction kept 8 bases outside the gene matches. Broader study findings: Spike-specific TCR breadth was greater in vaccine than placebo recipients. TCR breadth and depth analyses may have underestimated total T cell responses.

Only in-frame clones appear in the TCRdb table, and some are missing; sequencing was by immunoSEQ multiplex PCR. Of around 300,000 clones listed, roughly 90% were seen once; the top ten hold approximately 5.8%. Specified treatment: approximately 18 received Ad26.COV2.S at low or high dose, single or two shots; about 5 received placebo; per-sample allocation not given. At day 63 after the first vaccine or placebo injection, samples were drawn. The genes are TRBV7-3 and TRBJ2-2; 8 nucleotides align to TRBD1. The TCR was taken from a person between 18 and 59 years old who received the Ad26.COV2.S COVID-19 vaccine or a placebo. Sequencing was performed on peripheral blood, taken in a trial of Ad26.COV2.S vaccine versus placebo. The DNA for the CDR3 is TGTGCCAGCAGCTTATCCCCGACAGGGGCGGCCGGGGAGCTGTTTTTT. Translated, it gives CASSLSPTGAAGELFF.